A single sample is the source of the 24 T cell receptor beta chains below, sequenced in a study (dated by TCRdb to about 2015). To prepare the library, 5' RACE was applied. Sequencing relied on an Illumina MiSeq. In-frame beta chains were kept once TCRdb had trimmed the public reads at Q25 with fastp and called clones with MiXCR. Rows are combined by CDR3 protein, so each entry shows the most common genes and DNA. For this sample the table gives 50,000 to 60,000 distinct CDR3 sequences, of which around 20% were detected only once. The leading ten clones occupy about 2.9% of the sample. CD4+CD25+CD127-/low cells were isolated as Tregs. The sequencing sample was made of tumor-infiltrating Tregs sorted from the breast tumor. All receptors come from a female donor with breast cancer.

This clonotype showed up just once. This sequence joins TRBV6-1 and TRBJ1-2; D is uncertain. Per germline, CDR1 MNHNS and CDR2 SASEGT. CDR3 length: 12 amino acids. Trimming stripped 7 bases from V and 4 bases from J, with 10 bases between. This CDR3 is CASNNRLYGYTF. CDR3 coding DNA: TGTGCCAGCAACAACAGACTCTATGGCTACACCTTC.

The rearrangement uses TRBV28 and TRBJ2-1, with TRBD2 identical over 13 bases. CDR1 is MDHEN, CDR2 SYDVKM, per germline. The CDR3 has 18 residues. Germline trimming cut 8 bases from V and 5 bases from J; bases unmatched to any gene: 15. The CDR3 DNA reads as TGTGCCAGCTTAGGACTAGCGGGAGAGGGCGGGTGGAACAATGAGCAGTTCTTC. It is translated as CASLGLAGEGGWNNEQFF.

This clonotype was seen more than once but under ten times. The CDR3 sequence: CASRTGQIGKLFF. The CDR3 DNA is TGTGCCAGCAGAACAGGACAAATCGGTAAACTGTTTTTT. This chain uses TRBV6-2 or TRBV6-3 with TRBJ1-4, with a possible D match to TRBD1 (5 bases). This CDR3 is built from 13 residues. Germline CDR1 and CDR2: MNHEY and SVGEGT. The V end lost 6 bases, the J end lost 11 bases, and 16 bases lay between the germline ends.

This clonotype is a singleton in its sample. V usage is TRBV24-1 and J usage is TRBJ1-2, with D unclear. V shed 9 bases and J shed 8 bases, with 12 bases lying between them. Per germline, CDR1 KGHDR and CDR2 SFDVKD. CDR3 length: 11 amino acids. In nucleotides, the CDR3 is TGTGCCACCTTTACCACGCGAGGCTACACCTTC. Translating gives CATFTTRGYTF.

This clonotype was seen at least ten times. CDR3 protein: CASSLATGGGYGYTF. In nucleotides, the CDR3 is TGTGCCAGCAGCTTAGCGACAGGGGGGGGCTATGGCTACACCTTC. The J gene is TRBJ1-2, the V gene TRBV7-2, with TRBD1 matching over 9 bases. This CDR3 spans 15 amino acids. Germline assignment: CDR1 SGHTA and CDR2 FQGNSA. V gave up 0 bases and J gave up 4 bases; unmatched junction bases: 3.

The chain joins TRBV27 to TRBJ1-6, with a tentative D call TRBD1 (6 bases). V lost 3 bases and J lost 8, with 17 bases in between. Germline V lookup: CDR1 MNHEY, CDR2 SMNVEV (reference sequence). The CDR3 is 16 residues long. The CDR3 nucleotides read TGTGCCAGCAGTTTGAGGGGGAGCCCGAGGGATTCACCCCTCCACTTT. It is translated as CASSLRGSPRDSPLHF.

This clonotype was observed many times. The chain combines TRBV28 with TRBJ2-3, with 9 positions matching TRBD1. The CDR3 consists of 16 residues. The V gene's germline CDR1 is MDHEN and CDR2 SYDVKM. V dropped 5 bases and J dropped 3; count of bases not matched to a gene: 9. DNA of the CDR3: TGTGCCAGCAGTCCCCACGACAGGGGGAGGACAGATACGCAGTATTTT. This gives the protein CASSPHDRGRTDTQYF.

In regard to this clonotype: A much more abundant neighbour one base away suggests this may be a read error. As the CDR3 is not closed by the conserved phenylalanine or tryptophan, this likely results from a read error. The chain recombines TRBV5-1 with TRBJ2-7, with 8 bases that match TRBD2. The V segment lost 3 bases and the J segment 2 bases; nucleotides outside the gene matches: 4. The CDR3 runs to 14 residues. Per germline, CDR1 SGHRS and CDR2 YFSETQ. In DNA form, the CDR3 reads TGCGCCAGCAGCTCCCGCGGGGGGACCTACGAGCAGTACTGC. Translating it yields CASSSRGGTYEQYC.

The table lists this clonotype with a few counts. The CDR3 is CASSTGKRSNQPQHF. The DNA of the CDR3 is TGTGCCAGTAGTACAGGGAAGAGGAGCAATCAGCCCCAGCATTTT. This chain links TRBV19 with TRBJ1-5; a possible D gene is TRBD1 (5 bases). V lost 4 bases and J lost 1, with 11 bases in between. The CDR3 is 15 amino acids. The V gene's germline CDR1 is LNHDA and CDR2 SQIVND (reference sequence). The complete variable domain, with remaining parts taken from reference TRBV19 and TRBJ1-5, reads DGGITQSPKYLFRKEGQNVTLSCEQNLNHDAMYWYRQDPGQGLRLIYYSQIVNDFQKGDIAEGYSVSREKKESFPLTVTSAQKNPTAFYLCASSTGKRSNQPQHFGDGTRLSIL.

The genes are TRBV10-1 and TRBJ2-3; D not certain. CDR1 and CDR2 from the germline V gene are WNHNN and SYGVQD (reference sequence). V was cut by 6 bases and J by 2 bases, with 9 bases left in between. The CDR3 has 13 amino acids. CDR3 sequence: CASRGSYTDTQYF. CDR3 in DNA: TGCGCCAGCAGGGGGTCTTACACAGATACGCAGTATTTT.

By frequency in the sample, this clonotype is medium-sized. The CDR3 reads CSARKGPNEQFF. DNA of the CDR3: TGCAGTGCCAGGAAGGGACCCAATGAGCAGTTCTTC. The rearrangement joins TRBV20-1 to TRBJ2-1; D may match TRBD1 or TRBD2 (5 bases each). Germline-derived CDR1 and CDR2 are DFQATT and SNEGSKA (reference sequence). The V end was cut by 6 bases, the J end by 6 bases, with 12 bases between. The CDR3 is 12 residues long.

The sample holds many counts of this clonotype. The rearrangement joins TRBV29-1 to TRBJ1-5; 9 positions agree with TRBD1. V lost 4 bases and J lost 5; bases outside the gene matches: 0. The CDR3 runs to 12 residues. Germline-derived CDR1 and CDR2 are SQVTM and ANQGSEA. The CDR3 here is CSVGDRDQPQHF. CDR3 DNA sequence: TGCAGCGTTGGGGACAGGGATCAGCCCCAGCATTTT.

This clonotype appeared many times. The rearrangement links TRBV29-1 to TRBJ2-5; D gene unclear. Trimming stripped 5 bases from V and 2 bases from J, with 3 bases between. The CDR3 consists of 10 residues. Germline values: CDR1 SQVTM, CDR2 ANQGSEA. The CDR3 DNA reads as TGCAGCGTTAAGCAAGAGACCCAGTACTTC. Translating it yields CSVKQETQYF. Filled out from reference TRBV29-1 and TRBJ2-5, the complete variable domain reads SAVISQKPSRDICQRGTSLTIQCQVDSQVTMMFWYRQQPGQSLTLIATANQGSEATYESGFVIDKFPISRPNLTFSTLTVSNMSPEDSSIYLCSVKQETQYFGPGTRLLVL.

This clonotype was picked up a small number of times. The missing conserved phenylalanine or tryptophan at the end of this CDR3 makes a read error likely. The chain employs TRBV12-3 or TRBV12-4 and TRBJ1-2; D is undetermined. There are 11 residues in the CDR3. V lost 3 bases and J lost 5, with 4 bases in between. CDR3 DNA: TGTGCCAGCAGTTTGACATATGGCTACACCCTC. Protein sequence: CASSLTYGYTL.

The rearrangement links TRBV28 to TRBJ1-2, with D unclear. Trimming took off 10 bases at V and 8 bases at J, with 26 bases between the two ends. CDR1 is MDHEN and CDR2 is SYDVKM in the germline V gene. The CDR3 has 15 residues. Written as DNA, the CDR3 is TGTGCCACCCTCGGGAATTCCATTCCTTTTGGAGGCTACACCTTC. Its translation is CATLGNSIPFGGYTF.

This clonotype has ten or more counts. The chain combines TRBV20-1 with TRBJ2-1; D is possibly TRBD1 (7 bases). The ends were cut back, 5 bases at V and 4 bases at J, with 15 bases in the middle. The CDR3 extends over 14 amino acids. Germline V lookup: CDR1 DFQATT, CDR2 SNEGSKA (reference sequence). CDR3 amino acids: CSAQGGSDYNEQFF. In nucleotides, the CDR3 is TGCAGTGCTCAGGGGGGCTCTGATTACAATGAGCAGTTCTTC.

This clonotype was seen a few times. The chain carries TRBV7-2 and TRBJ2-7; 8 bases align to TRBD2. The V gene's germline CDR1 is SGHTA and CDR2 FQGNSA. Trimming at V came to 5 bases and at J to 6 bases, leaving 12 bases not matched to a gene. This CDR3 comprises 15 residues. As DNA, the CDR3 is TGTGCCAGCAGCGCCTCATTGGCGGGAGGAGGCGAGCAGTACTTC. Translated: CASSASLAGGGEQYF. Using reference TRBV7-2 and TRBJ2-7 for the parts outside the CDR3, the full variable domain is GAGVSQSPSNKVTEKGKDVELRCDPISGHTALYWYRQSLGQGLEFLIYFQGNSAPDKSGLPSDRFSAERTGGSVSTLTIQRTQQEDSAVYLCASSASLAGGGEQYFGPGTRLTVT.

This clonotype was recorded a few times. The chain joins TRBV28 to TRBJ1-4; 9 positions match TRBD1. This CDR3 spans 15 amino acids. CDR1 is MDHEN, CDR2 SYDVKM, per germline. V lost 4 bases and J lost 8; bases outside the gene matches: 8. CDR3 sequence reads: CASSSRQGEGEKLFF. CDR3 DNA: TGTGCCAGCAGTTCCAGACAGGGGGAGGGCGAAAAACTGTTTTTT.

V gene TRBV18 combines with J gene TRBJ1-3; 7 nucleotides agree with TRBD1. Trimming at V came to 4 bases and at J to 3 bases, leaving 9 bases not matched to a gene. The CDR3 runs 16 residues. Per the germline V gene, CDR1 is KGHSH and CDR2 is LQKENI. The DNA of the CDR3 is TGTGCCAGCTCACAGGAACAGGGGATGGGTGGAAACACCATATATTTT. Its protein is CASSQEQGMGGNTIYF.

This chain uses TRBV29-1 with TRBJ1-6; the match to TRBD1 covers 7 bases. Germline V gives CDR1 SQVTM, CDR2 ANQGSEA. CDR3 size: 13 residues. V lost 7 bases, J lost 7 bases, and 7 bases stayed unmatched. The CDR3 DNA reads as TGCAGCGGATCGACAGGGCCCAATTCACCCCTCCACTTT. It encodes CSGSTGPNSPLHF.

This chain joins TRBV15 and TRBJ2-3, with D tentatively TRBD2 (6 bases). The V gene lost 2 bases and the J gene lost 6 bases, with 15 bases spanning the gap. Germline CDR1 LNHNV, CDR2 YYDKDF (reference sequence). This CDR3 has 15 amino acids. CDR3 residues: CATSRRREGGDTQYF. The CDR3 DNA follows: TGTGCCACCAGCAGACGGCGGGAAGGCGGTGATACGCAGTATTTT.

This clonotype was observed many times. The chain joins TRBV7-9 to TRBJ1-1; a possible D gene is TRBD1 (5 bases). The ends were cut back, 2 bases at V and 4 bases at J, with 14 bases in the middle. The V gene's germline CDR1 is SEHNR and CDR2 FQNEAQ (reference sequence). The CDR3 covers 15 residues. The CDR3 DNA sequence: TGTGCCAGCAGCTTACAGGGTATTGGAACCACTGAAGCTTTCTTT. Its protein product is CASSLQGIGTTEAFF.

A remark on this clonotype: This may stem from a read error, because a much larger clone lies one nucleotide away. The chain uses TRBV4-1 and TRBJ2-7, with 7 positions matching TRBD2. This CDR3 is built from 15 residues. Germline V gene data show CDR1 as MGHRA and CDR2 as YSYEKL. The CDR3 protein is CASSQTGTNSHEQYF. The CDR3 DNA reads TGCGCCAGCAGCCAAACCGGGACTAACTCCCACGAGCAGTACTTC.

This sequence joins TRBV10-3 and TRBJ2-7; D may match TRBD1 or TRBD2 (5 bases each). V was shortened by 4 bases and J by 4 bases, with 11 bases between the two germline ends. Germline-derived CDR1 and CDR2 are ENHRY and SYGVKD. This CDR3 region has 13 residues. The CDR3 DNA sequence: TGTGCCATCAGTGGGGGGTTGGGGTACGAGCAGTACTTC. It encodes CAISGGLGYEQYF.